Below, 20 T cell receptor beta chains from the same sample are listed, as sequenced in a study of blood T cell repertoires in COVID-19. Produced via immunoSEQ multiplex PCR; TCRdb's table is partial and in-frame only. In the table there are about 210,000 clones, under 90% of which are singletons. Sequencing was carried out using peripheral blood. Source of these receptors: a woman between 40 and 50 years old with active or convalescent COVID-19.

V and J are TRBV6-2 or TRBV6-3 and TRBJ1-5, with 7 bases fitting TRBD1. The CDR3 is made up of 18 amino acids. The V and J ends lost 0 bases and 0 bases, in that order; junction bases with no gene match: 8. CDR1 and CDR2 from the germline V gene are MNHEY and SVGEGT. The DNA of the CDR3 is TGTGCCAGCAGTTACTCGGGGGACAGCTTGTTTAGCAATCAGCCCCAGCATTTT. Encoded protein: CASSYSGDSLFSNQPQHF.

The genes are TRBV12-5 and TRBJ2-5; 14 bases are shared with TRBD2. This CDR3 region has 18 residues. Germline CDR1 is LGHNT and CDR2 is FRNRAP. The V and J ends lost 2 bases and 0 bases, in that order; junction bases with no gene match: 5. CDR3: CASGLFGTSGRYQETQYF. CDR3 in DNA: TGTGCTAGTGGTTTGTTCGGGACTAGCGGGAGATACCAAGAGACCCAGTACTTC.

The chain is built from TRBV7-9 and TRBJ2-5, with 8 positions matching TRBD2. V gave up 5 bases and J gave up 1 base; unmatched junction bases: 9. CDR3 length: 16 amino acids. CDR1 and CDR2 (germline): SEHNR, FQNEAQ (reference sequence). The CDR3 sequence is CASSPPGAGGQETQYF. CDR3 in DNA: TGTGCCAGCAGCCCCCCCGGGGCGGGGGGCCAAGAGACCCAGTACTTC.

This rearrangement joins TRBV7-8 to TRBJ2-5, with 7 bases matching TRBD2. The CDR3 contains 17 residues. Looked up from germline, CDR1 is SGHVS and CDR2 is FQNEAQ. Germline trimming cut 1 base from V and 4 bases from J; bases unmatched to any gene: 12. The CDR3 coding sequence is TGTGCCAGCAGCTTAGGGGCGGGAGTAGGTTTAAGAGAGACCCAGTACTTC. Its translation: CASSLGAGVGLRETQYF. Variable domain in full (rest from reference TRBV7-8 and TRBJ2-5): GAGVSQSPRYKVAKRGQDVALRCDPISGHVSLFWYQQALGQGPEFLTYFQNEAQLDKSGLPSDRFFAERPEGSVSTLKIQRTQQEDSAVYLCASSLGAGVGLRETQYFGPGTRLLVL.

The rearrangement links TRBV27 to TRBJ1-5; D is unresolved. The V gene's germline CDR1 is MNHEY and CDR2 SMNVEV (reference sequence). V lost 4 bases and J lost 0, with 13 bases in between. The CDR3 is made up of 16 amino acids. CDR3 DNA sequence: TGTGCCAGCAGTTCCTTGACTGAGTATAGCAATCAGCCCCAGCATTTT. The encoded protein is CASSSLTEYSNQPQHF.

The chain recombines TRBV25-1 with TRBJ2-7; a possible D gene is TRBD1 (6 bases). Germline loops: CDR1 MGHDK, CDR2 SYGVNS. This CDR3 contains 15 residues. Trimming pared 3 bases from V and 2 bases from J, leaving 14 bases between. The CDR3 nucleotides read TGTGCCAGCAGTGACGTACAGGGATTTGCCTACGAGCAGTACTTC. It codes for CASSDVQGFAYEQYF.

This chain connects TRBV6-5 to TRBJ2-7; D unclear. Trimming left V 0 bases short and J 3 bases short, with 6 bases between. The germline CDR1 and CDR2 sequences are MNHEY and SVGAGI. The CDR3 length is 13 residues. The CDR3 nucleotides read TGTGCCAGCAGTTACTCCCCCAGCTACGAGCAGTACTTC. It codes for CASSYSPSYEQYF.

This clone was found once. The rearrangement uses TRBV5-4 and TRBJ2-1; 14 bases align to TRBD2. CDR1 and CDR2 from the germline V gene are SGHNT and YYREEE (reference sequence). V dropped 6 bases and J dropped 7; count of bases not matched to a gene: 9. The CDR3 contains 16 residues. The CDR3 loop reads CASTTGTSGSINEQFF. The CDR3 DNA follows: TGTGCCAGCACCACCGGGACTAGCGGGAGTATAAATGAGCAGTTCTTC.

The rearrangement joins TRBV18 to TRBJ2-1, with D possibly being TRBD1 (5 bases). Per germline, CDR1 KGHSH and CDR2 LQKENI. This CDR3 spans 14 amino acids. The V gene lost 0 bases and the J gene lost 9 bases, with 12 bases spanning the gap. CDR3 nucleotides: TGTGCCAGCTCACCACCGGTCAGGGAAGGTGAGCAGTTCTTC. Protein product: CASSPPVREGEQFF. The variable domain in full, completed from reference TRBV18 and TRBJ2-1, reads NAGVMQNPRHLVRRRGQEARLRCSPMKGHSHVYWYRQLPEEGLKFMVYLQKENIIDESGMPKERFSAEFPKEGPSILRIQQVVRGDSAAYFCASSPPVREGEQFFGPGTRLTVL.

The J gene is TRBJ2-3, the V gene TRBV5-1; D may be TRBD1 (5 bases). The CDR3 length is 14 residues. CDR1 SGHRS and CDR2 YFSETQ come from the germline V gene. V gave up 2 bases and J gave up 2 bases, with 9 bases separating them. CDR3 DNA sequence: TGCGCCAGCAGCTTTAGACAGACCACAGATACGCAGTATTTT. Its protein is CASSFRQTTDTQYF.

This rearrangement joins TRBV2 to TRBJ1-1; D is unclear. The CDR3 loop spans 13 amino acids. Germline CDR1 SNHLY, CDR2 FYNNEI. Trimming left V 8 bases short and J 5 bases short, with 15 bases between. The CDR3 nucleotides are TGTGCCAGCGAACGGGTCGGTAGGACTGAAGCTTTCTTT. Translation gives CASERVGRTEAFF.

In nucleotides, the CDR3 is TGTGCCAGCAGCTTGTATTCTTCGGGGTTAAGCAATCAGCCCCAGCATTTT. Its translation: CASSLYSSGLSNQPQHF. The chain has TRBV5-6 and TRBJ1-5; D is unresolved. The CDR3 extends over 17 amino acids. V lost 1 base and J 1 base, leaving 15 bases between the germline ends. Germline assignment: CDR1 SGHDT and CDR2 YYEEEE.

The chain employs TRBV10-1 and TRBJ2-1; tentatively, D is TRBD2 (6 bases). From germline, CDR1 is WNHNN and CDR2 SYGVQD (reference sequence). The CDR3 runs to 14 residues. Trimming took off 3 bases at V and 5 bases at J, with 11 bases between the two ends. This CDR3 reads CASSEKRADNEQFF. CDR3 coding DNA: TGCGCCAGCAGTGAAAAGCGGGCCGACAATGAGCAGTTCTTC.

This chain links TRBV3-1 (or the pseudogene TRBV3-2) with TRBJ2-1; 8 bases agree with TRBD2. The J segment lost 4 bases and the V segment lost 5 bases, leaving 7 bases of the junction unmatched. The CDR3 extends over 15 amino acids. The germline V gene has CDR1 LGHDT and CDR2 YNNKEL (reference sequence). The CDR3 reads CASSRSPGGYNEQFF. The CDR3 coding sequence is TGTGCCAGCAGCAGGTCGCCGGGAGGGTACAATGAGCAGTTCTTC.

This clone was seen only a few times. This rearrangement joins TRBV30 to TRBJ1-6, with 7 nucleotides matching TRBD1. Germline-derived CDR1 and CDR2 are GTSNPN and SVGIG (reference sequence). V lost 1 base, J lost 6 bases, and 6 bases stayed unmatched. This CDR3 region has 15 residues. This chain's CDR3 is CAWSAHRGSNSPLHF. The CDR3 DNA reads as TGTGCCTGGAGTGCACACAGGGGAAGTAATTCACCCCTCCACTTT. The whole variable domain, filled in from reference TRBV30 and TRBJ1-6, reads SQTIHQWPATLVQPVGSPLSLECTVEGTSNPNLYWYRQAAGRGLQLLFYSVGIGQISSEVPQNLSASRPQDRQFILSSKKLLLSDSGFYLCAWSAHRGSNSPLHFGNGTRLTVT.

The J gene is TRBJ2-5, the V gene TRBV6-5, with D possibly being TRBD2 (6 bases). The CDR3 is 16 residues long. Germline V gives CDR1 MNHEY, CDR2 SVGAGI. Trimming shortened V by 0 bases and J by 3 bases, and 14 bases separated the two germline ends. CDR3 coding DNA: TGTGCCAGCAGTTACTCGATCGGGAGCGGAGAAGAGACCCAGTACTTC. Translated: CASSYSIGSGEETQYF.

J is TRBJ1-1 and V is TRBV6-6; D possibly corresponds to TRBD1 (6 bases). V lost 7 bases to trimming and J lost 1 base, with 16 bases between them. CDR1 is MNHNY and CDR2 is SVGAGI in the germline V gene (reference sequence). The CDR3 is made up of 15 amino acids. The CDR3 DNA reads TGTGCCAGCAACGGAGCAGGGGATTCGAACACTGAAGCTTTCTTT. Protein product: CASNGAGDSNTEAFF.

The chain's CDR3 is CASSTGQEGGGYTF. The CDR3, as DNA: TGCGCCAGCAGCACGGGACAGGAGGGAGGCGGCTACACCTTC. The chain carries TRBV5-1 and TRBJ1-2, with 8 positions matching TRBD1. Germline values: CDR1 SGHRS, CDR2 YFSETQ. The CDR3 spans 14 residues. V lost 4 bases and J lost 8; bases outside the gene matches: 10.

This chain joins TRBV11-3 and TRBJ2-7, with 7 positions matching TRBD1. The CDR3 has 16 amino acids. J was trimmed by 3 bases and V by 4 bases; bases with no gene match: 12. Germline CDR1 and CDR2: SGHNT and YENEEA. CDR3 region: CASSSLDRETFYEQYF. DNA of the CDR3: TGTGCCAGCAGCTCACTCGACAGGGAAACCTTCTACGAGCAGTACTTC.

This chain links TRBV4-3 with TRBJ2-5, with 8 bases that match TRBD1. The V gene end was trimmed by 2 bases and the J gene end by 4 bases; junction bases not matched to a gene: 6. The CDR3 is 15 residues long. CDR1 is LGHNA, CDR2 YSLEER, per germline. The CDR3 DNA sequence: TGCGCCAGCAGCCAACGCAGGGGGCAAGGAGAGACCCAGTACTTC. It yields the protein CASSQRRGQGETQYF.